The 28 T cell receptor beta chains reported below all come from one sample, sequenced in a study of OX40 agonist ivuxolimab in advanced cancers. The library came from the immunoSEQ multiplex PCR assay. TCRdb carries this immuneACCESS record with in-frame sequences only. Its versions omit some clonotypes, under half of them owing to an unresolved V gene in the studies checked, with the rest unexplained. The sample table shows 90,000 to 150,000 clones, and roughly nine tenths are seen once. The leading ten clones occupy 0.5% to 0.7% of the sample. This sample comprised CD4+ or CD8+ T cells sorted from blood, obtained in a trial of the OX40 agonist ivuxolimab. The receptor set was obtained from an adult with an advanced solid tumor such as melanoma, head and neck, liver or kidney cancer.

This clone has only one observation. The J gene is TRBJ2-5, the V gene TRBV5-1, with TRBD2 matching over 8 bases. The CDR3 is 16 residues long. The germline V gene has CDR1 SGHRS and CDR2 YFSETQ. V gave up 5 bases and J gave up 3 bases; unmatched junction bases: 12. CDR3 coding DNA: TGCGCCAGCAGATCAGCAGCGGGGGATTTTAAAGAGACCCAGTACTTC. As protein: CASRSAAGDFKETQYF.

The chain has TRBV4-3 and TRBJ1-1; D remains ambiguous. Germline V gene lookup returns CDR1 LGHNA and CDR2 YSLEER. There are 15 residues in the CDR3. V was shortened by 1 base and J by 5 bases, with 14 bases between the two germline ends. The CDR3 is CASSQGMQRTTEAFF. The CDR3 region has the DNA TGCGCCAGCAGCCAAGGGATGCAACGCACAACTGAAGCTTTCTTT.

V is TRBV6-5 and J is TRBJ2-1; 9 nucleotides match TRBD2. CDR1 is MNHEY, CDR2 SVGAGI, per germline. The CDR3 runs to 14 residues. The ends lost 8 bases at V and 8 bases at J; junction bases unmatched: 10. Here the CDR3 reads CASWARGGLHEQFF. The CDR3 DNA reads TGTGCCAGCTGGGCGCGGGGGGGCCTTCATGAGCAGTTCTTC.

This chain links TRBV7-2 with TRBJ2-7, with 8 bases identical to TRBD2. Germline values: CDR1 SGHTA, CDR2 FQGNSA. After removal of 3 bases from V and 2 bases from J, the junction contained 6 bases not matched to a gene. This CDR3 region has 15 residues. The CDR3 DNA reads TGTGCCAGCAGCTTGGCGGGGGGACCTCCCTACGAGCAGTACTTC. It specifies CASSLAGGPPYEQYF.

This sequence joins TRBV2 and TRBJ2-5, with a tentative D call TRBD2 (7 bases). V lost 6 bases and J lost 5, with 10 bases in between. The CDR3 consists of 12 residues. Germline CDR1 is SNHLY and CDR2 is FYNNEI. The CDR3 sequence is CASREGGETQYF. DNA of the CDR3: TGTGCCAGCAGGGAGGGGGGGGAGACCCAGTACTTC. Supplemented by reference TRBV2 and TRBJ2-5, the full variable domain reads EPEVTQTPSHQVTQMGQEVILRCVPISNHLYFYWYRQILGQKVEFLVSFYNNEISEKSEIFDDQFSVERPDGSNFTLKIRSTKLEDSAMYFCASREGGETQYFGPGTRLLVL.

The chain employs TRBV6-5 and TRBJ2-5; 9 bases agree with TRBD1. This CDR3 is 13 amino acids long. Germline V gives CDR1 MNHEY, CDR2 SVGAGI. Germline trimming cut 7 bases from V and 4 bases from J; bases unmatched to any gene: 4. CDR3 nucleotide sequence: TGTGCCAGCACTTCGGACAGGGGAGAGACCCAGTACTTC. Translated: CASTSDRGETQYF.

The chain employs TRBV28 and TRBJ2-2, with D unresolved. The CDR3 contains 15 residues. CDR1 and CDR2 (germline): MDHEN, SYDVKM. V was trimmed by 2 bases and J by 1 base, leaving 8 bases between them. The CDR3 region is CASSLGSRNTGELFF. In DNA, the CDR3 is TGTGCCAGCAGTTTAGGTAGCAGGAACACCGGGGAGCTGTTTTTT.

This clone was counted once. This chain joins TRBV30 and TRBJ2-1; 9 bases fit TRBD1. V shed 3 bases, J shed 8 bases, and the junction held 8 bases outside the gene matches. CDR3 length: 14 amino acids. CDR1 GTSNPN and CDR2 SVGIG come from the germline V gene (reference sequence). DNA for the CDR3: TGTGCCTGGAGGACGGGACAGGGTCTCCATGAGCAGTTCTTC. Translation gives CAWRTGQGLHEQFF.

This clone has more than one count but fewer than ten. The chain recombines TRBV5-1 with TRBJ1-6; D remains ambiguous. Germline V gene sequence: CDR1 SGHRS, CDR2 YFSETQ. There are 12 residues in the CDR3. Trimming removed 1 base from V and 4 bases from J, with 0 bases in between. The CDR3 nucleotides read TGCGCCAGCAGCTTGTATAATTCACCCCTCCACTTT. Protein product: CASSLYNSPLHF.

This sequence joins TRBV6-5 and TRBJ2-2; 10 nucleotides line up with TRBD2. CDR1 and CDR2 from the germline V gene are MNHEY and SVGAGI. The CDR3 length is 15 residues. V shed 2 bases, J shed 6 bases, and the junction held 3 bases outside the gene matches. CDR3 in amino acids: CASSYPSGGSGELFF. In DNA form, the CDR3 reads TGTGCCAGCAGTTACCCTAGCGGGGGATCCGGGGAGCTGTTTTTT.

This clone appeared a single time. In DNA form, the CDR3 reads TGTGCCAGCAGCTCGGGACTAGCGGGAGGGTCAGAGACCCAGTACTTC. This codes for CASSSGLAGGSETQYF. The chain couples TRBV11-2 to TRBJ2-5; TRBD2 matches 16 bases. This CDR3 comprises 16 residues. Germline V gives CDR1 SGHAT, CDR2 FQNNGV. The junction had 3 bases not matched to a gene; V was cut back by 4 bases and J by 4 bases. The entire variable domain, with the rest obtained from reference TRBV11-2 and TRBJ2-5, is as follows: EAGVAQSPRYKIIEKRQSVAFWCNPISGHATLYWYQQILGQGPKLLIQFQNNGVVDDSQLPKDRFSAERLKGVDSTLKIQPAKLEDSAVYLCASSSGLAGGSETQYFGPGTRLLVL.

V and J are TRBV7-3 and TRBJ2-2; D might be TRBD1 (6 bases). Per germline, CDR1 SGHTA and CDR2 FQGTGA. V dropped 5 bases and J dropped 6 bases, with 13 bases sitting between them. This CDR3 is built from 14 residues. CDR3 nucleotide sequence: TGTGCCAGCAGCACTCAGGGGTTCTCCGGGGAGCTGTTTTTT. Amino acids: CASSTQGFSGELFF.

The J gene is TRBJ2-5, the V gene TRBV30; D unclear. Trimming pared 1 base from V and 5 bases from J, leaving 11 bases between. Germline CDR1 and CDR2: GTSNPN and SVGIG (reference sequence). The CDR3 spans 13 residues. The CDR3 DNA is TGTGCCTGGAGTGGCTCTAGGGTGGAGACCCAGTACTTC. This codes for CAWSGSRVETQYF. The entire variable domain, with the rest obtained from reference TRBV30 and TRBJ2-5, is as follows: SQTIHQWPATLVQPVGSPLSLECTVEGTSNPNLYWYRQAAGRGLQLLFYSVGIGQISSEVPQNLSASRPQDRQFILSSKKLLLSDSGFYLCAWSGSRVETQYFGPGTRLLVL.

As concerns this clone: Relative to the germline gene, one junction end is altered; a read error may explain this. The V gene is TRBV7-7, the J gene TRBJ2-5; 9 bases fit TRBD1. In germline, CDR1 is SSHAT, CDR2 FNYEAQ (reference sequence). The length of the CDR3 is 15 residues. The CDR3 DNA reads TGTGCTAGCAGCTTGGGGGGACAGGGACAAGAGACCCAGTACTTC. As protein: CASSLGGQGQETQYF. Drawing the rest from reference TRBV7-7 and TRBJ2-5, the complete variable domain is GAGVSQSPRYKVTKRGQDVTLRCDPISSHATLYWYQQALGQGPEFLTYFNYEAQPDKSGLPSDRFSAERPEGSISTLTIQRTEQRDSAMYRCASSLGGQGQETQYFGPGTRLLVL.

The chain combines TRBV10-3 with TRBJ2-7; the D gene is possibly TRBD1 (7 bases). The CDR3 length is 16 residues. V was clipped by 0 bases and J by 3 bases, with 15 bases between them. Looked up from germline, CDR1 is ENHRY and CDR2 is SYGVKD. Here the CDR3 DNA reads TGTGCCATCAGTGAGTCATTGGCAGGGGGAGGCTACGAGCAGTACTTC. Residues: CAISESLAGGGYEQYF.

This clone appeared a single time. The genes are TRBV6-1 and TRBJ2-3; D unresolved. Looked up from germline, CDR1 is MNHNS and CDR2 is SASEGT. V was clipped by 5 bases and J by 5 bases, with 11 bases between them. This CDR3 region has 13 residues. The CDR3 loop is CASSPRPGDTQYF. Written as DNA, the CDR3 is TGTGCCAGCAGTCCAAGACCGGGAGATACGCAGTATTTT.

The gene calls are TRBV2 and TRBJ1-4; 8 bases map to TRBD1. CDR1 SNHLY and CDR2 FYNNEI come from the germline V gene. This CDR3 spans 15 amino acids. Unmatched junction bases numbered 4, after V lost 3 bases and J lost 4 bases. CDR3 sequence (DNA): TGTGCCAGCAGTGACAGGGGGCTACTTAATGAAAAACTGTTTTTT. It yields the protein CASSDRGLLNEKLFF.

The gene calls are TRBV6-6 and TRBJ1-2, with D possibly being TRBD1 (6 bases). CDR3 size: 16 residues. Germline lookup yields CDR1 MNHNY and CDR2 SVGAGI (reference sequence). V was pared by 5 bases and J by 3 bases, with 19 bases between. This chain's CDR3 is CASSQLGGGQDYGYTF. The CDR3 DNA reads as TGTGCCAGCAGTCAACTCGGCGGGGGGCAAGACTATGGCTACACCTTC.

This clone was recorded only once. The chain employs TRBV28 and TRBJ1-4, with 10 bases lining up with TRBD1. The CDR3 length is 13 residues. Trimming at V came to 9 bases and at J to 7 bases, leaving 5 bases not matched to a gene. Germline lookup yields CDR1 MDHEN and CDR2 SYDVKM. CDR3: CASARDRGEKLFF. DNA for the CDR3: TGTGCCAGTGCCCGGGACAGGGGTGAAAAACTGTTTTTT. Using reference TRBV28 and TRBJ1-4 for the parts outside the CDR3, the full variable domain is DVKVTQSSRYLVKRTGEKVFLECVQDMDHENMFWYRQDPGLGLRLIYFSYDVKMKEKGDIPEGYSVSREKKERFSLILESASTNQTSMYLCASARDRGEKLFFGSGTQLSVL.

This clone was seen a few times. The chain has TRBV30 and TRBJ1-5; D is undetermined. Germline loops: CDR1 GTSNPN, CDR2 SVGIG (reference sequence). Trimming took 5 bases from V and 1 from J, leaving 9 bases between them. CDR3 size: 13 residues. Here the CDR3 DNA reads TGTGCCTGGCGGAGTAACAGCAATCAGCCCCAGCATTTT. Its protein product is CAWRSNSNQPQHF.

The chain has TRBV30 and TRBJ2-3, with TRBD1 identical over 8 bases. Germline CDR1 GTSNPN, CDR2 SVGIG (reference sequence). Trimming at V came to 5 bases and at J to 3 bases, leaving 1 base not matched to a gene. The CDR3 is made up of 12 amino acids. CDR3 in amino acids: CAWDRGTDTQYF. In DNA form, the CDR3 reads TGTGCCTGGGACAGGGGAACAGATACGCAGTATTTT. Looking up the rest from reference TRBV30 and TRBJ2-3 gives the full variable domain: SQTIHQWPATLVQPVGSPLSLECTVEGTSNPNLYWYRQAAGRGLQLLFYSVGIGQISSEVPQNLSASRPQDRQFILSSKKLLLSDSGFYLCAWDRGTDTQYFGPGTRLTVL.

The V gene is TRBV9, the J gene TRBJ2-7; no clear D. The CDR3 extends over 15 amino acids. V was shortened by 0 bases and J by 2 bases, with 12 bases between the two germline ends. CDR1 and CDR2 (germline): SGDLS, YYNGEE. The CDR3 loop reads CASSVGWGPTYEQYF. CDR3 DNA sequence: TGTGCCAGCAGCGTAGGATGGGGTCCCACCTACGAGCAGTACTTC.

This clone was detected once. Here the CDR3 reads CASSPNLPGEQYF. As DNA, the CDR3 is TGCGCCAGCAGCCCTAACCTGCCCGGCGAGCAGTACTTC. This chain uses TRBV5-1 with TRBJ2-7, with no clear D. Germline assignment: CDR1 SGHRS and CDR2 YFSETQ. V was shortened by 4 bases and J by 6 bases, with 14 bases between the two germline ends. This CDR3 spans 13 amino acids. Drawing the rest from reference TRBV5-1 and TRBJ2-7, the complete variable domain is KAGVTQTPRYLIKTRGQQVTLSCSPISGHRSVSWYQQTPGQGLQFLFEYFSETQRNKGNFPGRFSGRQFSNSRSEMNVSTLELGDSALYLCASSPNLPGEQYFGPGTRLTVT.

The chain links TRBV5-6 to TRBJ1-1, with 10 bases matching TRBD1. The CDR3 covers 15 residues. Germline trimming cut 2 bases from V and 5 bases from J; bases unmatched to any gene: 6. Germline-derived CDR1 and CDR2 are SGHDT and YYEEEE. The chain's CDR3 is CASSFDRGRGTEAFF. The CDR3 nucleotides are TGTGCCAGCAGCTTCGACAGGGGGCGTGGGACTGAAGCTTTCTTT.

Turning to this clone: Mismatch with germline at one junction end may stem from a read error. The rearrangement uses TRBV30 and TRBJ1-2; TRBD1 might be the D (5 bases). The CDR3 contains 14 residues. Germline values: CDR1 GTSNPN, CDR2 SVGIG (reference sequence). Here the CDR3 reads CAWAPGLGNCGYTF. The CDR3 DNA is TGTGCCTGGGCTCCAGGGTTAGGAAACTGTGGCTACACCTTC.

The chain employs TRBV7-2 and TRBJ1-4, with TRBD1 identical over 7 bases. Losses at the gene ends were 3 bases for V and 5 bases for J; bases not matched to a gene: 3. CDR3 size: 14 residues. Per the germline V gene, CDR1 is SGHTA and CDR2 is FQGNSA. Here the CDR3 reads CASSLTTGNEKLFF. Written as DNA, the CDR3 is TGTGCCAGCAGCTTGACGACAGGGAATGAAAAACTGTTTTTT.

The genes are TRBV30 and TRBJ2-2; no firm D call. Trimming left V 4 bases short and J 0 bases short, with 3 bases between. The CDR3 is 12 amino acids. Looked up from germline, CDR1 is GTSNPN and CDR2 is SVGIG (reference sequence). The CDR3: CAWTPNTGELFF. In DNA form, the CDR3 reads TGTGCCTGGACCCCGAACACCGGGGAGCTGTTTTTT.

In its sample, this clone was seen once. This rearrangement joins TRBV30 to TRBJ1-2; no firm D call. The CDR3 totals 10 residues. The V gene's germline CDR1 is GTSNPN and CDR2 SVGIG (reference sequence). V lost 8 bases and J 3 bases, leaving 7 bases between the germline ends. CDR3 sequence: CARRDYGYTF. The CDR3 DNA is TGTGCCCGACGGGACTATGGCTACACCTTC. Full variable domain (missing parts from reference TRBV30 and TRBJ1-2): SQTIHQWPATLVQPVGSPLSLECTVEGTSNPNLYWYRQAAGRGLQLLFYSVGIGQISSEVPQNLSASRPQDRQFILSSKKLLLSDSGFYLCARRDYGYTFGSGTRLTVV.